The present entry profiles one TCR beta chain with its context. This receptor's antigen is unknown. In this entry, gene names and germline sequences are mouse ones. The read finishes 4 residues shy of the CDR3 end, and the germline J gene is used to complete it. The sample is drawn from a study of CD8+ T cells in alopecia areata (dated by TCRdb to between 2018 and 2020). For the wider study: Skin from C3H/HeJ donors with spontaneous alopecia (roughly 6-13 months old) was grafted onto female C3H/HeJ recipients aged about 7-10 weeks. The study used high-throughput TCRbeta sequencing to examine T cell clonal expansion in alopecia areata, in both the C3H/HeJ mouse model and human patients. On the human side, TCRbeta sequencing was run on scalp tissue and on sorted CD4+ and CD8+ peripheral blood T cells from healthy controls and from alopecia areata patients with either patchy or totalis/universalis disease. Scalp clonality was compared among normal scalp (n=4), patchy alopecia areata scalp (n=8), and alopecia totalis/universalis scalp (n=8). RNA came from the PAXgene miRNA kit for fixed scalp, the miRNeasy kit for PBMCs, and the RNeasy kit for mouse skin. immunoSEQ multiplex PCR using 35 Vbeta forward primers and 13 Jbeta reverse primers was used to amplify TCRbeta CDR3 regions.

General study outcomes and caveats: Shared TCR sequences between patients were less evident than in mice, which may be partly attributable to HLA diversity in the patient population. Higher clonality and more expanded CD8+ clones were observed in lesional scalp than in normal scalp, particularly in alopecia totalis/universalis, a finding suggestive of antigenic drive. Unlike mouse skin, which is dominated by gammadelta T cells, normal human skin has resident alphabeta T cells that are also sequenced, and this complicates analysis of the scalp TCR repertoire.

From the germline V gene (reference sequence), CDR1 is NSQYPW and CDR2 is LRSPGD. From its cysteine to its phenylalanine, the CDR3 spans 13 amino acids. Sequencing covers 27 bases of the CDR3, shown here with the frame starting at base 1. Library method: the immunoSEQ multiplex PCR assay. For TCR sequencing, RNA was extracted from every sample and reverse transcribed into cDNA to serve as template. SuperScript III was used for first-strand cDNA synthesis, primed with a 2:1 mix of oligo-dT and random hexamers. A synthetic immune receptor repertoire was used to assess amplification bias, and residual bias was removed computationally. Sequencing of the libraries was done on Illumina HiSeq with 60 bp reads that cover the CDR3, reading from J toward V. The authors processed their data as follows. After raw reads were preprocessed to remove errors, the CDR3 was defined following IMGT conventions as running from the conserved cysteine to phenylalanine. Clonality was computed as 1 minus the Shannon entropy, with the entropy normalized by log2 of the number of productive unique TCRs. Whether each scalp clone was CD4 or CD8 was inferred by checking scalp TCRbeta sequences against the CD4 and CD8 repertoires from sorted blood. Drawn from immuneACCESS, this table holds only the in-frame rearrangements with V and J called that TCRdb kept. Clones are partly lost; checked studies trace under half to an unresolved V gene and leave the rest unexplained. Clonal size and the V and J genes are those of that table, whereas D and trimming came from the DNA. This sample is represented by around 100,000 clones, with no singletons among them. Clones ranked in the top ten supply about 20% of the sample.

The receptor was derived from a C3H/HeJ mouse with alopecia areata. This strain possesses the MHC haplotype H2-k. The chain couples TRBV1 to TRBJ1-1, with the D segment identity uncertain. The specimen was lesional skin. The CDR3 loop reads CTCSADLLGEVFF. CDR3 bases read: TGCACCTGCAGTGCAGATCTCCTGGGA.